Reported below is one T cell receptor (beta chain). What it binds is unknown. An end of the junction differs from the germline gene, which may be a read error. This entry belongs to a study of OX40 agonist ivuxolimab in advanced cancers. General study findings and limits: Partial responders at 0.1-3.0 mg/kg showed near-lowest clonal expansion.

This CDR3 contains 13 residues. CDR1 and CDR2 from the germline V gene are MNHEY and SMNVEV (reference sequence). Sequencing used immunoSEQ multiplex PCR; TCRdb keeps in-frame clones, though not all of them. The table includes some 21,000 clones, 85% to 90% detected once. The sequence was obtained from an adult with an advanced solid tumor such as melanoma, head and neck, liver or kidney cancer. J is TRBJ2-7 and V is TRBV27; no reliable D call. Specimen: CD4+ or CD8+ T cells sorted from blood, collected in a trial of the OX40 agonist ivuxolimab. Here the CDR3 reads CATSVGPPYEQYF. The DNA for the CDR3 is TGTGCCACCAGTGTCGGGCCCCCCTACGAGCAGTACTTC.